The sequence of this T cell receptor beta chain was determined in a study of CD8 T cells in cerebrospinal fluid in Alzheimer's disease. Findings and caveats of the study: Finding EBV-specific TCRs in cerebrospinal fluid does not show EBV causes Alzheimer's disease.

In terms of frequency, this clonotype is medium-sized. Its antigen is currently unknown. The CDR3 consists of 14 residues. CDR1 and CDR2 from the germline V gene are GTSNPN and SVGIG (reference sequence). TCRdb re-called the 10x single-cell sequencing reads, yielding one record per CDR3 amino acid sequence without DNA. This sample's table reports 890 or so distinct CDR3 sequences. Material for sequencing was cerebrospinal fluid. This clonotype was sampled from a human donor with Parkinson's disease. V and J are TRBV30 and TRBJ2-3. The CDR3 sequence: CAWNQVASTDTQYF.